The clone carrying this TCR beta chain occurred a few times. This sample is part of a study of shared clonotypes between healthy human individuals. The naive CD8 population came from CD45RO-negative cells selected for CCR7, without terminally differentiated effector memory CD45RA+ cells. Germline V gene lookup returns CDR1 SQVTM and CDR2 ANQGSEA. The trim removed 6 bases at V and 1 base at J, leaving 5 bases unmatched. The CDR3 spans 13 residues. At deep level, the assay was performed. Assay: immunoSEQ multiplex PCR; the TCRdb copy retains only in-frame clones and omits some. The sample has hundreds of thousands of clones, under 95% seen once.

The V call is TRBV29-1, the J call TRBJ1-1, with TRBD1 matching over 7 bases. This TCR derives from a man aged 25 to 45 in good health. Sequences were obtained from naive CD8+ T cells sorted from blood. The CDR3 here is CSVDRAWNTEAFF. As DNA, the CDR3 is TGCAGCGTAGACAGGGCCTGGAACACTGAAGCTTTCTTT.